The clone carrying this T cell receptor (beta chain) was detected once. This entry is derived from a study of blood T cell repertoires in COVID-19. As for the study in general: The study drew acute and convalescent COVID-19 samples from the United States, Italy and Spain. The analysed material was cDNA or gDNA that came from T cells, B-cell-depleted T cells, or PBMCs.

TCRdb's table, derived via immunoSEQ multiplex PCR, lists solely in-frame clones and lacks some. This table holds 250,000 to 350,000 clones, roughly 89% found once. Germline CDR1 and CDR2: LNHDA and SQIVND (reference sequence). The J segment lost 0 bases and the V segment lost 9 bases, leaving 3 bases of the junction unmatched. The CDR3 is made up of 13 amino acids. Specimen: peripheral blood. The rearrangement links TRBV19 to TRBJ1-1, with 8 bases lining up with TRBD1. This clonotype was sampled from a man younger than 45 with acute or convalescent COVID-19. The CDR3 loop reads CASWTGMNTEAFF. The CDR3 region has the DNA TGTGCCAGCTGGACAGGGATGAACACTGAAGCTTTCTTT.